This TCR beta chain is drawn from a study of cytomegalovirus exposure and HLA in healthy donors (dated by TCRdb to 2015 to 2018). Broadly, across the study: An earlier analysis of several hundred of the donors reported about 250 Gb of sequence data and some 120 million unique TCR beta sequences from 150 million to 200 million T cells. The study profiled the T cell repertoires of hundreds of subjects by immunosequencing and related them to cytomegalovirus serostatus. Across 398 genotyped donors of the cohort, an average of approximately 240,000 unique TCR beta nucleotide sequences per donor were sequenced, and approximately 19% of those sequences were non-productive. Donor age, sex, ethnicity and CMV serostatus were compiled together with the repertoire data. A later analysis re-examined previously published TCR beta repertoires from 600 to 700 donors and added high-resolution HLA genotyping to investigate patterns of TCR occurrence. Class I and class II HLA loci were covered by the typing at four-digit resolution. A later genetic analysis used genome-wide SNP genotypes for 398 of the 666 donors, treating that subset as a discovery cohort. Because of strong linkage in the cohort, roughly five DR-DQ haplotypes were treated as single units for association and clustering. The number of typed donors differed by locus: roughly 620-630 for A, B, C, DRB1 and DQB1; some 500 for DQA1; about 600 for DPA1; and some 430 for DPB1. All discovery cohort repertoires had been generated using a single sequencing platform. An early release that covered roughly 600 HLA-typed donors contained approximately 300 gigabases of sequencing data and 80 million or so unique TCR sequences. Among the roughly 400 genotyped donors, more than 70% belonged to the genetic ancestry cluster associated with self-reported Caucasian donors. The later analysis used no new phenotypic data to find candidate immune exposures, relying instead on TCR beta sequences and their occurrence across donors. A separate validation cohort of roughly 120 different subjects was used in addition to the roughly 720-subject first cohort. The aim of the study was to test whether cataloging public T cell receptors could identify signatures of past pathogen exposure. To predict cytomegalovirus infection status, the study combined high-throughput TCR immunosequencing, statistical association of individual TCRs with disease status, and machine learning. An earlier analysis of about 600 of the donors used high-throughput TCR beta sequencing to judge whether each TCR beta V gene segment behaved as functional or pseudogenic.

The CDR3 spans 14 residues, from the cysteine through the phenylalanine. This entry keeps only the CDR3 DNA: 42 bases, framed from base 1. V is pruned by 4 bases and J by 4 bases, leaving 5 bases of the junction without a gene match. As encoded in the germline V gene, CDR1 is SGDLS while CDR2 is YYNGEE. The cohort was made up of approximately 670 healthy bone marrow donors. At the time of sampling, every cohort member was nominally healthy, though immune exposures that went unrecorded were likely present. The donor was CMV seropositive and belonged to the group of some 290 seropositive cohort members. A peripheral blood sample was provided by each donor, and peripheral blood mononuclear cells were used for TCR beta sequencing. Genomic DNA extraction from the blood cell samples was performed with the Qiagen DNeasy Blood Extraction Kit. A remark on this clone: This receptor's antigen is unknown. No much larger clonotype is one base removed from it; base qualities were not supplied.

General conclusions and limits of the study: The sequencing pipeline was judged likely to have produced a cluster of highly shared sequence variants as a technical artifact. About 15 rarely observed V segments, including chromosome 9 orphons, were excluded from the earlier analysis of several hundred of the donors because counts were too low. A few of the identified cytomegalovirus-associated TCR beta chains were confirmed in vitro to be specific for cytomegalovirus antigens. Only TCR beta chains were sequenced in this cohort, and the absence of alpha or paired-chain data limited detectable features. A further reported finding was that TCR beta sequences accurately predicted the HLA-A and HLA-B alleles for most subjects in the first cohort. In both the original and validation cohorts, the classifier was reported to diagnose cytomegalovirus status with high specificity and sensitivity. At a false discovery rate of 0.05, a later analysis linked some 18,000 TCR beta sequences to specific HLA alleles. While some public TCRs were present in many individuals, most TCR sequences turned up only very rarely across donors. The authors suggested that the approach could potentially be generalized to other disease states and immunological phenotypes. In a later analysis, the rate of TCR association differed among HLA loci, with DRB1 alleles having the most associated TCRs and HLA-C alleles having the fewest. The study listed approximately 150 TCR beta chains as associated with cytomegalovirus. In an earlier analysis of a few hundred of the donors, most TCR beta V segments were observed in productive rearrangements about 90% or about 30% of the time, broadly matching IMGT annotations. Sequencing depth was assumed to be roughly uniform across donors in the presence/absence analyses, though that assumption may not hold. In a later analysis, HLA-associated TCR beta chains were found to be more clonally expanded and to have lower generation probabilities than equally common non-associated chains. Linkage disequilibrium might explain the correlated functional status among segregating V segments, but an unknown experimental factor could not be ruled out. When HLA alleles, especially DR and DQ, strongly co-occurred, TCR associations were difficult to assign to individual alleles. In a later genetic analysis, a missense DCLRE1C variant was associated with V-gene and J-gene trimming of TCR beta chains, and the association was replicated in an independent cohort. HLA typing was unavailable for some donors at each locus, so association tests used only the typed subset. Because the 87-base-pair reads could not distinguish some IMGT-functional V segments, including TRBV6-2 and TRBV6-3, those segments were excluded. A later analysis reported that several top co-occurrence clusters appeared linked to parvovirus B19, influenza, CMV and Epstein-Barr virus. The only immune exposure information available for the cohort was CMV serostatus. According to a later genetic analysis, donors in an Asian-associated ancestry cluster had fewer N-insertions in productive TCRs than the approximately 710-donor mean. In a later analysis, most CMV-associated TCR beta chains were found to appear HLA-restricted, with HLA associations seemingly driven largely by CMV exposure.

The library relied on the immunoSEQ multiplex PCR assay. A mixture of 60 forward primers for TCR Vbeta segments and 13 reverse primers for TCR Jbeta segments was used in the multiplex PCR. A multiplex PCR assay on genomic DNA amplified the CDR3 region of rearranged TCR beta genes. On the Illumina HiSeq System, the amplified TCR beta libraries were sequenced as 87-base-pair reads. Under the source paper's analysis protocol: A later analysis tallied roughly 78 million unique TCR beta chains across the 610 or so repertoires, and approximately 12 million of those chains were shared by two or more donors. To remove PCR and sequencing errors, raw reads were error-corrected and collapsed into unique sequences using a nearest-neighbor algorithm that merged closely related sequences. V, D and J gene segments were assigned by aligning CDR3 sequences to IMGT reference sequences. For a sequence to be retained, a match of at least six nucleotides to both a V gene segment and a J gene segment was required. Rearrangements were called productive when the CDR3 lacked stop codons and stayed in frame with V and J; all others were non-productive. Following IMGT convention, CDR3 was defined as the stretch from the second conserved V-encoded cysteine to the conserved J-encoded phenylalanine. Sequences without an unambiguous match to a single V gene segment were excluded from the earlier analysis of several hundred of the donors. In an earlier analysis of almost 600 of the donors, a V segment was called functional when productive rearrangements were above 56.7%, and segregating when the standard deviation between donors exceeded 5%. To diagnose cytomegalovirus status from the catalog of TCR beta chain sequences, a statistical classification framework was built. In a later analysis, TCR nucleotide sequences were compared against IMGT/GENE-DB human TR gene sequences so that V and J genes could be assigned. A later analysis assigned CDR3 sequences and most-parsimonious VDJ recombination scenarios with the TCRdist pipeline. In a later analysis, each TCR beta chain was defined by its CDR3 amino acid sequence together with its V-gene family, and reads without a unique V-gene family were excluded. A later analysis removed 500 to 650 highly shared, low-generation-probability nucleotide sequences to deal with suspected cross-contamination and a sequencing artifact. For each public chain, a later analysis derived a clonal expansion index from normalized ranks of inferred template counts within each repertoire. In a later analysis, generation probabilities were computed with a VDJ recombination model fitted to out-of-frame rearrangements, and the resulting probabilities were checked against IGoR. In a later analysis, TCR-TCR, TCR-HLA and TCR-CMV co-occurrence was scored with hypergeometric tests, and a repertoire-size bias correction was applied to TCR pairs. To estimate false discovery rates, a later analysis permuted the HLA or CMV assignments 20 times. In a later analysis, co-occurring TCRs were grouped using DBSCAN, and TCRdist sequence similarity was added for clustering within HLA-allele-positive subsets. For co-occurrence clustering, repertoires with fewer than 30,000 or more than 120,000 public chains were excluded, along with a handful of repertoires with anomalous nucleotide sharing. TCRdb carries this immuneACCESS record with in-frame sequences only. Its versions omit some clonotypes, under half of them owing to an unresolved V gene in the studies checked, with the rest unexplained. V, J and clone size are those of that table, while D and trimming were read from the DNA. The table for this sample lists 180,000 or so clones; around 80% of them were counted only once. The ten most abundant clones make up more than 3% of the sample.

The sequence derives from a woman aged 55 to 70 in good health and CMV-seropositive. Material: PBMCs. The chain employs TRBV9 and TRBJ2-1, with 7 middle bases fitting TRBD1. The DNA reads as follows: TGTGCCAGCAGCTTCCGGGACAGTTACAATGAGCAGTTCTTC. Its protein product is CASSFRDSYNEQFF. Extended through the reference TRBV9 and TRBJ2-1 proteins, this CDR3 yields the full variable domain: DSGVTQTPKHLITATGQRVTLRCSPRSGDLSVYWYQQSLDQGLQFLIQYYNGEERAKGNILERFSAQQFPDLHSELNLSSLELGDSALYFCASSFRDSYNEQFFGPGTRLTVL.